This T cell receptor beta chain was documented in a study of human T cells and chemical hapten exposure. Study at large: Small pooled library volume differences chiefly drove per-sample TCR yield variation. Study-wide points: There was no change with DPC sensitization in TCRs above 1 in 1000 frequency.

This CDR3 is 15 amino acids long. The V and J ends lost 8 bases and 1 base respectively, with 15 bases between them. Germline loops: CDR1 MNHEY, CDR2 SMNVEV (reference sequence). As for this clonotype: Its antigen is currently unknown.

It was unfractionated whole blood from which total RNA was extracted. The library put unique molecular identifiers onto individual cDNA molecules. Authors' processing steps: Sample TCR totals centred on a median of around 100,000, ranging about 23,224 to 700,000. TCRdb used MiXCR to reprocess the reads, holding one entry per CDR3 protein. The V and J calls were determined by TCRdb, not by the authors. The sample contains 95,000 to 150,000 distinct CDR3 sequences, more than 8.5% of which appear only once. The origin of this receptor is a human donor in good health. Some clones in this sample may be carry-over from other donors' samples. Sequencing was done on a sample of whole blood. J is TRBJ2-4 and V is TRBV27, with D possibly being TRBD1 or TRBD2 (6 bases each). Here the CDR3 reads CASRGLPGAKNIQYF. In DNA, the CDR3 is TGTGCCAGCCGGGGGCTCCCCGGGGCCAAAAACATTCAGTACTTC.